Listed here are 16 T cell receptor beta chains from one sample, sequenced in a study of response to subunit inactivated influenza vaccine. TCRdb re-called the RT-PCR reads with MiXCR, one entry per CDR3 protein. The repertoire has over 650,000 distinct CDR3 sequences, about a fifth of them found once; the top ten carry roughly a tenth. Sequencing was performed on PBMCs from blood, taken 4 to 6 days after vaccination. The receptors shown here come from a man over 45 who received an inactivated influenza vaccine.

The chain has TRBV6-1 and TRBJ2-3, with a tentative D call TRBD2 (7 bases). The CDR3 is made up of 17 amino acids. Trimming took 5 bases from V and 0 from J, leaving 18 bases between them. CDR1 is MNHNS and CDR2 is SASEGT in the germline V gene. CDR3 coding DNA: TGTGCCAGCAGTCCGACGAGGGGGGGCCTTAGCACAGATACGCAGTATTTT. The encoded protein is CASSPTRGGLSTDTQYF.

The chain carries TRBV6-1 and TRBJ2-1, with 9 bases aligning to TRBD1. V lost 6 bases, J lost 6 bases, and 9 bases stayed unmatched. The CDR3 contains 15 residues. Germline loops: CDR1 MNHNS, CDR2 SASEGT. For the CDR3, the DNA is TGTGCCAGCAGCCCCGGGGGACAGGGCGTCAATGAGCAGTTCTTC. Translated, it gives CASSPGGQGVNEQFF.

A few counts support this clonotype. J is TRBJ2-3 and V is TRBV3-1, with D tentatively TRBD2 (7 bases). The CDR3 is 15 residues long. Germline loops: CDR1 LGHDT, CDR2 YNNKEL (reference sequence). The V end lost 11 bases, the J end lost 10 bases, and 28 bases lay between the germline ends. The chain's CDR3 is CASCQDLGGARPQYF. The CDR3 DNA reads TGTGCCTCCTGCCAAGATCTAGGGGGGGCTCGTCCGCAGTATTTT.

A single count supports this clonotype. A much larger clone sits a single nucleotide away, making a read error possible. The gene calls are TRBV5-5 and TRBJ2-5; the D gene is possibly TRBD1 (6 bases). The germline V gene has CDR1 SGHKS and CDR2 YYEKEE (reference sequence). This CDR3 has 13 residues. This CDR3 reads CASRFGTQETQYF. In nucleotides, the CDR3 is TGTGCCAGCCGCTTTGGGACACAAGAGACCCAGTACTTC. The full variable domain, completed using reference TRBV5-5 and TRBJ2-5, is DAGVTQSPTHLIKTRGQQVTLRCSPISGHKSVSWYQQVLGQGPQFIFQYYEKEERGRGNFPDRFSARQFPNYSSELNVNALLLGDSALYLCASRFGTQETQYFGPGTRLLVL.

This clonotype was recorded many times. The genes are TRBV20-1 and TRBJ1-6; no clear D. This CDR3 has 12 amino acids. The ends were cut back, 3 bases at V and 7 bases at J, with 7 bases in the middle. CDR1 is DFQATT, CDR2 SNEGSKA, per germline (reference sequence). In DNA, the CDR3 is TGCAGTGCTAGTGGTCAGAATTCACCCCTCCACTTT. Translated: CSASGQNSPLHF.

At least ten counts were recorded for this clonotype. The rearrangement links TRBV7-9 to TRBJ2-7; TRBD1 matches at 10 bases. Germline V lookup: CDR1 SEHNR, CDR2 FQNEAQ (reference sequence). J lost 3 bases, V lost 8 bases, and 4 bases had no gene match. The CDR3 sequence is 13 residues long. The CDR3, as DNA: TGTGCCAGCGGGACAGGGGAATACTACGAGCAGTACTTC. Translating it yields CASGTGEYYEQYF.

This clonotype was observed many times. The V call is TRBV5-1, the J call TRBJ2-7; 7 nucleotides agree with TRBD1. Trimming at V came to 4 bases and at J to 0 bases, leaving 4 bases not matched to a gene. CDR1 is SGHRS, CDR2 YFSETQ, per germline. The CDR3 is made up of 14 amino acids. The CDR3 sequence is CASSMGQSSYEQYF. In nucleotides, the CDR3 is TGCGCCAGCAGCATGGGACAGAGCTCCTACGAGCAGTACTTC.

The rearrangement links TRBV5-1 to TRBJ2-5; tentatively, D is TRBD1 (6 bases). Germline V gene data show CDR1 as SGHRS and CDR2 as YFSETQ. Trimming cost V 0 bases and J 2 bases, with 11 bases left between them. CDR3 length equals 15 residues. The CDR3: CASSLAGHEQETQYF. The CDR3 DNA reads as TGCGCCAGCAGCTTGGCGGGACACGAGCAAGAGACCCAGTACTTC.

This clonotype was detected many times. The rearrangement joins TRBV20-1 to TRBJ2-3; TRBD1 aligns across 10 bases. Per germline, CDR1 DFQATT and CDR2 SNEGSKA (reference sequence). This CDR3 has 15 amino acids. V lost 5 bases and J lost 0; bases outside the gene matches: 5. The CDR3 loop reads CSADDRGQSTDTQYF. The CDR3 nucleotides are TGCAGTGCTGACGACAGGGGGCAGAGCACAGATACGCAGTATTTT.

The V call is TRBV12-3 or TRBV12-4, the J call TRBJ2-1; possible D gene TRBD1, 6 bases. This CDR3 has 14 amino acids. V gave up 8 bases and J gave up 4 bases, with 15 bases separating them. The CDR3, as DNA: TGTGCCAGCCGAAATACAGGGATATACAATGAGCAGTTCTTC. As protein: CASRNTGIYNEQFF.

This clonotype was picked up one time. The genes are TRBV20-1 and TRBJ2-1; the D gene could be TRBD1 or TRBD2 (5 bases each). The CDR3 runs 16 residues. The germline gives CDR1 DFQATT, CDR2 SNEGSKA (reference sequence). Deletions cut 1 base from V and 4 bases from J, with 17 bases between. In nucleotides, the CDR3 is TGCAGTGCTAGAGGTCTCGGGGCGGAGAGTTACAATGAGCAGTTCTTC. Its protein is CSARGLGAESYNEQFF.

This chain uses TRBV5-1 with TRBJ2-6; D perhaps matches TRBD1 (6 bases). The V end lost 4 bases, the J end lost 0 bases, and 14 bases lay between the germline ends. There are 17 residues in the CDR3. The germline CDR1 and CDR2 sequences are SGHRS and YFSETQ. CDR3: CASSGGQTSSGANVLTF. In nucleotides, the CDR3 is TGCGCCAGCAGCGGTGGACAGACAAGCTCTGGGGCCAACGTCCTGACTTTC.

This clonotype was detected only a few times. This chain joins TRBV6-1 and TRBJ2-3; 7 bases are a match to TRBD1. The CDR3 sequence is 16 residues long. Germline lookup yields CDR1 MNHNS and CDR2 SASEGT. V was clipped by 4 bases and J by 1 base; unmatched bases: 8. The CDR3 sequence is CASSATGTAGTDTQYF. The DNA for the CDR3 is TGTGCCAGCAGTGCGACCGGGACAGCAGGCACAGATACGCAGTATTTT.

This clonotype was counted a few times. This chain joins TRBV11-3 and TRBJ2-2, with 8 bases aligning to TRBD2. The germline V gene has CDR1 SGHNT and CDR2 YENEEA. CDR3 size: 15 residues. The ends lost 5 bases at V and 3 bases at J; junction bases unmatched: 5. In nucleotides, the CDR3 is TGTGCCAGCAGCCGGGGGGGCCAGGACACCGGGGAGCTGTTTTTT. Amino acid sequence: CASSRGGQDTGELFF.

The J gene is TRBJ2-5, the V gene TRBV6-2 or TRBV6-3, with a weak D call TRBD2 (6 bases). Trimming cost V 2 bases and J 7 bases, with 20 bases left between them. The CDR3 is made up of 16 amino acids. CDR1 is MNHEY and CDR2 is SVGEGT in the germline V gene. The CDR3 sequence: CASSYEIGDSQVTQYF. The CDR3 DNA is TGTGCCAGCAGTTACGAAATCGGGGACTCCCAGGTGACCCAGTACTTC.

This clonotype came up a few times. This CDR3 is CATSVANTGELFF. CDR3 nucleotide sequence: TGTGCCACCAGTGTGGCAAACACCGGGGAGCTGTTTTTT. The V and J genes are TRBV24-1 and TRBJ2-2; D remains unclear. Trimming left V 5 bases short and J 2 bases short, with 5 bases between. Germline CDR1 KGHDR, CDR2 SFDVKD. The CDR3 covers 13 residues.